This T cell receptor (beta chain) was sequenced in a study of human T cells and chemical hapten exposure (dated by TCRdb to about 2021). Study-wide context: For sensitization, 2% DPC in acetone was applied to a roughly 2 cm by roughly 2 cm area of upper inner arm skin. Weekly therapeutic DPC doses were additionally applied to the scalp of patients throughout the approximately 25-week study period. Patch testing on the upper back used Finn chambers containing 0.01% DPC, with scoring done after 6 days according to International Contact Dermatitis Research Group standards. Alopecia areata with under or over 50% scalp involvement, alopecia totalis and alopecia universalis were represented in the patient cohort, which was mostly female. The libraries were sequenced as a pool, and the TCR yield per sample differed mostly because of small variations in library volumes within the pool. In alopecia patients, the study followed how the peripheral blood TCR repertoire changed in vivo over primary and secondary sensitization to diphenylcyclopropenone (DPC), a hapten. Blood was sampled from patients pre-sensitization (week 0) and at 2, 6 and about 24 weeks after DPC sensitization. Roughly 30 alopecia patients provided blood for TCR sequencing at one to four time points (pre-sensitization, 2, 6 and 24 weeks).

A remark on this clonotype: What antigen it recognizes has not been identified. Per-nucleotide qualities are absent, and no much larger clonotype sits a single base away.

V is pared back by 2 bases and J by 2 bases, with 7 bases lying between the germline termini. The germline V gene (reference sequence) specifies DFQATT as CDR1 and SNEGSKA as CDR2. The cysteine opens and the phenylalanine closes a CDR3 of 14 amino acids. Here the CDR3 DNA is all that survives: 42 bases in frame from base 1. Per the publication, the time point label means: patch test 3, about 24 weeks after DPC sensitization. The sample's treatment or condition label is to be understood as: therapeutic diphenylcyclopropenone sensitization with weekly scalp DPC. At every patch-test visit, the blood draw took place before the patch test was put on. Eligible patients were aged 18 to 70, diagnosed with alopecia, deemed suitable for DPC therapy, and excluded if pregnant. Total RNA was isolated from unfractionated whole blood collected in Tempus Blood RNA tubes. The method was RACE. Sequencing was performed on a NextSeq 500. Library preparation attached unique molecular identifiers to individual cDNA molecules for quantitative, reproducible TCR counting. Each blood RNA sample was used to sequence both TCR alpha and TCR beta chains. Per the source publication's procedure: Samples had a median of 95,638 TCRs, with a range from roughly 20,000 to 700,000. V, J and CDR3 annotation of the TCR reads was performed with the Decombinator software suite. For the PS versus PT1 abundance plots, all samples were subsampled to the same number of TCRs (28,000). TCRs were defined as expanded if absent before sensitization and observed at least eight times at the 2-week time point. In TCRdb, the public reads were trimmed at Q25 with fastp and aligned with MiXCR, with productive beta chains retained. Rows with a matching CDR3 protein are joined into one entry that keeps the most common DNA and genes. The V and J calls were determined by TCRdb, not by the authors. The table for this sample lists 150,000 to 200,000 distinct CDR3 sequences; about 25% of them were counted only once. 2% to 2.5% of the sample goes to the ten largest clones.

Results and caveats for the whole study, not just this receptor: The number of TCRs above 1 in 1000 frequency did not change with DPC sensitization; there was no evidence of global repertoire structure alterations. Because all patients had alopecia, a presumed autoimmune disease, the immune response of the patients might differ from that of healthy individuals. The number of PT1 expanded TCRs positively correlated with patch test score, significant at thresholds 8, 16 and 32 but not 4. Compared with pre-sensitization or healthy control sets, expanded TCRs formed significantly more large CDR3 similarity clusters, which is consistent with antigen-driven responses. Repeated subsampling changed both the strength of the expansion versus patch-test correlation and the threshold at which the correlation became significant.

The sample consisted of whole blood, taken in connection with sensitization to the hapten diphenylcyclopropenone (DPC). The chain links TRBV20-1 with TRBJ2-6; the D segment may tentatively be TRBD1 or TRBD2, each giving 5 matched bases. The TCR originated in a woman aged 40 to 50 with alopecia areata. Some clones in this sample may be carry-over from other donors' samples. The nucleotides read TGCAGTGCTAGAAGAGGGGCTGGGGCCAACGTCCTGACTTTC. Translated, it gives CSARRGAGANVLTF.